The clone carrying this TCR beta chain occurred once. At one boundary the junction diverges from the germline segment, which might be a read error. CDR1 is SEHNR and CDR2 is FQNEAQ in the germline V gene (reference sequence). CDR3 size: 15 residues. This record belongs to a study of cytomegalovirus exposure and HLA in healthy donors. It was with 60 Vbeta and 13 Jbeta primers that the PCR ran. Assay: immunoSEQ multiplex PCR; the TCRdb copy retains only in-frame clones and omits some. The data hold hundreds of thousands of clones, with roughly two thirds observed a single time. The sequenced material came from PBMCs. The V and J genes are TRBV7-9 and TRBJ2-5; TRBD1 might be the D (6 bases). The TCR comes from a female donor in good health and CMV-seronegative. The DNA for the CDR3 is TGTTCCAGCAGCTTATATCAGGGGCTTCAAGAGACCCAGTACTTC. It is translated as CSSSLYQGLQETQYF.